This TCR beta chain was obtained from a study of Graves' ophthalmopathy and Graves' hyperthyroidism. Study outcomes and limitations: Sensitivity of around 67% and specificity of 72.22% were achieved by the model that predicted ophthalmopathy progression.

About this clonotype itself: The antigen is not known.

Germline-derived CDR1 and CDR2 are SEHNR and FQNEAQ (reference sequence). This CDR3 is 16 amino acids long. Between the trimmed V and J ends, which lost 0 bases and 2 bases, there was a span of 13 bases. RNA transcripts served as template for amplifying TCR beta CDR3 sequences. HTBI primers were used in a first-round RT-PCR, which preceded a second-round multiplex PCR. A single record per CDR3 protein comes from TCRdb applying MiXCR to the multiplex PCR reads. Here the sample spans roughly 420,000 distinct CDR3 sequences, approximately 21% being singletons. New diagnoses, under 2 months' duration, and ages 18 to 65 characterized the hyperthyroidism patients. Clinical symptoms and serum thyroxine were used for diagnosis; TRAb, thyroid ultrasound and orbital computed tomography were also relied on.

The specimen was peripheral blood. The V and J genes are TRBV7-9 and TRBJ2-5, with a tentative D call TRBD2 (6 bases). The TCR sequence derives from a young woman with stable Graves' hyperthyroidism. The CDR3 DNA reads as TGTGCCAGCAGCTTAGCTCGGGGAGCGGGTCAAGAGACCCAGTACTTC. Residues: CASSLARGAGQETQYF.